These 15 T cell receptor beta chains were sequenced from one sample in a study of control samples from healthy donors and cancer patients. Clones were sequenced by immunoSEQ multiplex PCR, and TCRdb holds only the in-frame ones, with some missing. The sample lists over 90,000 clones, under 95% occurring once. Material for sequencing was blood. The receptors derive from a woman under 30 in good health.

The rearrangement uses TRBV25-1 and TRBJ1-2; 9 nucleotides agree with TRBD1. J was trimmed by 7 bases and V by 5 bases; bases with no gene match: 8. The germline V gene has CDR1 MGHDK and CDR2 SYGVNS. The CDR3 has 14 amino acids. CDR3 amino acids: CASSRTGGFSGYTF. The CDR3 coding sequence is TGTGCCAGCAGTAGAACAGGGGGCTTTAGTGGCTACACCTTC.

V usage is TRBV7-7 and J usage is TRBJ2-5; D might be TRBD2 (6 bases). The CDR3 runs to 15 residues. Germline-derived CDR1 and CDR2 are SSHAT and FNYEAQ (reference sequence). V shed 4 bases and J shed 4 bases, with 16 bases lying between them. Here the CDR3 DNA reads TGTGCCAGCAGCTCCTTCCGTGGGGGAGGAGAGACCCAGTACTTC. It codes for CASSSFRGGGETQYF.

This chain connects TRBV3-1 (or the pseudogene TRBV3-2) to TRBJ1-2; maybe TRBD1 (5 bases). CDR1 is LGHDT and CDR2 is YNNKEL in the germline V gene (reference sequence). Trimming stripped 2 bases from V and 6 bases from J, with 13 bases between. CDR3 length equals 14 residues. This CDR3 is CASSQRYGGDGYTF. CDR3 in DNA: TGTGCCAGCAGCCAACGGTACGGGGGGGATGGCTACACCTTC.

The chain has TRBV5-4 and TRBJ2-5; 8 bases align to TRBD2. The CDR3 has 14 amino acids. Trimming removed 5 bases from V and 5 bases from J; junction bases left unmatched: 8. Germline loops: CDR1 SGHNT, CDR2 YYREEE (reference sequence). As DNA, the CDR3 is TGTGCCAGCAGATCCGGGACTAGGCGGGAGACCCAGTACTTC. Amino acids: CASRSGTRRETQYF.

The chain has TRBV6-4 and TRBJ1-2; TRBD1 aligns across 8 bases. The germline CDR1 and CDR2 sequences are MRHNA and SNTAGT. After removal of 3 bases from V and 6 bases from J, the junction contained 6 bases not matched to a gene. The CDR3 has 14 amino acids. CDR3: CASSDWGQVDGYTF. The DNA for the CDR3 is TGTGCCAGCAGTGATTGGGGACAGGTTGATGGCTACACCTTC.

V gene TRBV11-1 combines with J gene TRBJ2-7, with D perhaps given as TRBD1 or TRBD2 (5 bases each). From germline, CDR1 is SGHAT and CDR2 FQDESV (reference sequence). The V and J ends lost 0 bases and 3 bases respectively, with 15 bases between them. The CDR3 runs 16 residues. The CDR3 DNA follows: TGTGCCAGCAGCTTAGCGGGACCCGAGGGGATCTACGAGCAGTACTTC. Protein: CASSLAGPEGIYEQYF.

The rearrangement joins TRBV11-2 to TRBJ1-4; D unclear. Germline loops: CDR1 SGHAT, CDR2 FQNNGV. The ends were cut back, 1 base at V and 7 bases at J, with 7 bases in the middle. The length of the CDR3 is 13 residues. The CDR3 region is CASSLAGSEKLFF. DNA for the CDR3: TGTGCCAGCAGCTTAGCAGGAAGTGAAAAACTGTTTTTT.

This chain links TRBV6-2 or TRBV6-3 with TRBJ1-5; 9 positions agree with TRBD1. Germline V gives CDR1 MNHEY, CDR2 SVGEGT. This CDR3 has 15 amino acids. Germline trimming cut 5 bases from V and 6 bases from J; bases unmatched to any gene: 8. In DNA, the CDR3 is TGTGCCAGCAGTAATGCCGGGACAGGGACTCAGCCCCAGCATTTT. Encoded protein: CASSNAGTGTQPQHF.

The V and J genes are TRBV15 and TRBJ1-1; D unclear. CDR1 is LNHNV, CDR2 YYDKDF, per germline (reference sequence). V was pared by 0 bases and J by 0 bases, with 8 bases between. There are 15 residues in the CDR3. In DNA, the CDR3 is TGTGCCACCAGCAGAGAGAAAGTTATGAACACTGAAGCTTTCTTT. Translated, it gives CATSREKVMNTEAFF.

The CDR3 loop is CASSQGQGQGTYEQYF. CDR3 sequence (DNA): TGTGCCAGCAGCCAAGGGCAGGGACAGGGGACCTACGAGCAGTACTTC. The chain joins TRBV4-2 to TRBJ2-7, with 10 bases that match TRBD1. The CDR3 runs to 16 residues. V gave up 1 base and J gave up 2 bases; unmatched junction bases: 5. Germline V gives CDR1 LGHNA, CDR2 YNFKEQ.

V usage is TRBV7-8 and J usage is TRBJ2-1; 10 bases fit TRBD2. Germline-derived CDR1 and CDR2 are SGHVS and FQNEAQ. J was trimmed by 6 bases and V by 7 bases; bases with no gene match: 6. The CDR3 length is 14 residues. The CDR3 here is CASTLGTSANEQFF. DNA of the CDR3: TGTGCCAGCACCCTAGGGACTAGCGCCAATGAGCAGTTCTTC.

This rearrangement joins TRBV28 to TRBJ1-5, with a possible D match to TRBD1 (6 bases). This CDR3 region has 15 residues. The germline gives CDR1 MDHEN, CDR2 SYDVKM. Trimming removed 5 bases at V and 7 bases at J, with 18 bases between. In nucleotides, the CDR3 is TGTGCCAGCAGTGGCGGGGGGCAAGGGGACCAGCCCCAGCATTTT. Translating it yields CASSGGGQGDQPQHF.

The V call is TRBV6-2 or TRBV6-3, the J call TRBJ2-1, with 8 bases fitting TRBD1. Germline CDR1 and CDR2: MNHEY and SVGEGT. V lost 2 bases to trimming and J lost 9 bases; unmatched junction nucleotides: 6. The CDR3 is 14 residues long. The CDR3 DNA reads as TGTGCCAGCAGTTACATGGGGCAGGGGGCTGAGCAGTTCTTC. Its protein product is CASSYMGQGAEQFF.

This sequence joins TRBV11-2 and TRBJ2-7; no clear D gene. Germline assignment: CDR1 SGHAT and CDR2 FQNNGV. The CDR3 runs 10 residues. V was trimmed by 2 bases and J by 7 bases, leaving 3 bases between them. In DNA, the CDR3 is TGTGCCAGCAGCTTAAGTGAGCAGTACTTC. It codes for CASSLSEQYF.

The rearrangement links TRBV28 to TRBJ1-1; weak D call: TRBD1 (6 bases). The CDR3 runs 12 residues. Trimming removed 11 bases at V and 8 bases at J, with 18 bases between. The germline gives CDR1 MDHEN, CDR2 SYDVKM. The CDR3: CAGGGRMGEAFF. The CDR3 DNA follows: TGTGCCGGCGGGGGCCGGATGGGGGAAGCTTTCTTT.